Shown below are 14 T cell receptor beta chains from a single sample sequenced in a study of Graves' ophthalmopathy and Graves' hyperthyroidism. RNA transcripts yielded amplified TCR beta CDR3 regions. RT-PCR with HTBI primers came first, then second-round multiplex PCR. TCRdb called the multiplex PCR reads again in MiXCR, with one record for every CDR3 protein. Of about 740,000 distinct CDR3 sequences in the sample, approximately 40% were seen once. The specimen was peripheral blood. The receptor source for this set is an adult man with Graves' ophthalmopathy.

The table lists this clonotype with a few counts. V is TRBV11-2 and J is TRBJ1-1; D remains ambiguous. Per germline, CDR1 SGHAT and CDR2 FQNNGV. The CDR3 has 12 amino acids. With 4 bases removed from V and 6 bases from J, the gap between germline ends came to 9 bases. The CDR3 spells CASSSNTAEAFF. CDR3 DNA sequence: TGTGCCAGCAGCTCCAATACAGCTGAAGCTTTCTTT.

Here the CDR3 reads CASSWIIWEPGNTIYF. The CDR3 coding sequence is TGTGCCAGCAGCTGGATTATTTGGGAACCTGGAAACACCATATATTTT. V gene TRBV7-2 combines with J gene TRBJ1-3, with D hard to call. The V and J ends lost 4 bases and 2 bases respectively, with 15 bases between them. The length of the CDR3 is 16 residues. CDR1 is SGHTA and CDR2 is FQGNSA in the germline V gene. The full variable domain, in which reference TRBV7-2 and TRBJ1-3 provide the parts outside the CDR3, is GAGVSQSPSNKVTEKGKDVELRCDPISGHTALYWYRQSLGQGLEFLIYFQGNSAPDKSGLPSDRFSAERTGGSVSTLTIQRTQQEDSAVYLCASSWIIWEPGNTIYFGEGSWLTVV.

This clonotype was found a few times. The rearrangement links TRBV25-1 to TRBJ2-5; D is perhaps TRBD2 (5 bases). The CDR3 sequence is 15 residues long. The germline V gene has CDR1 MGHDK and CDR2 SYGVNS. Deletions cut 3 bases from V and 4 bases from J, with 15 bases between. This chain's CDR3 is CASSDSAGVAETQYF. CDR3 DNA: TGTGCCAGCAGTGATAGTGCCGGGGTTGCAGAGACCCAGTACTTC.

The chain joins TRBV2 to TRBJ2-5; D perhaps matches TRBD2 (5 bases). The CDR3 runs to 14 residues. Trimming took 8 bases from V and 5 from J, leaving 18 bases between them. Per germline, CDR1 SNHLY and CDR2 FYNNEI. CDR3 sequence: CASSRNGLDETQYF. Here the CDR3 DNA reads TGTGCCAGCTCCCGAAACGGACTGGACGAGACCCAGTACTTC. Together with reference TRBV2 and TRBJ2-5, the CDR3 gives the full variable domain: EPEVTQTPSHQVTQMGQEVILRCVPISNHLYFYWYRQILGQKVEFLVSFYNNEISEKSEIFDDQFSVERPDGSNFTLKIRSTKLEDSAMYFCASSRNGLDETQYFGPGTRLLVL.

The V call is TRBV2, the J call TRBJ1-5; no clear D gene. Germline V gene lookup returns CDR1 SNHLY and CDR2 FYNNEI. The CDR3 is 15 amino acids. V lost 2 bases, J lost 1 base, and 9 bases lay in between. CDR3 sequence reads: CASSETGRSNQPQHF. In DNA form, the CDR3 reads TGTGCCAGCAGTGAAACGGGCAGAAGCAATCAGCCCCAGCATTTT. Variable domain in full (rest from reference TRBV2 and TRBJ1-5): EPEVTQTPSHQVTQMGQEVILRCVPISNHLYFYWYRQILGQKVEFLVSFYNNEISEKSEIFDDQFSVERPDGSNFTLKIRSTKLEDSAMYFCASSETGRSNQPQHFGDGTRLSIL.

This clonotype was observed at least ten times. The gene calls are TRBV20-1 and TRBJ1-5, with unresolved D. Trimming cost V 4 bases and J 2 bases, with 12 bases left between them. Per the germline V gene, CDR1 is DFQATT and CDR2 is SNEGSKA (reference sequence). The length of the CDR3 is 14 residues. CDR3 nucleotides: TGCAGTGCTATTGAACCAGCGGGCAATCAGCCCCAGCATTTT. Protein sequence: CSAIEPAGNQPQHF.

Worth noting for this clonotype: The germline gene is not matched at one end of the junction; a read error may be the cause. The chain combines TRBV7-9 with TRBJ2-5, with unresolved D. The CDR3 loop spans 12 amino acids. Germline V gene lookup returns CDR1 SEHNR and CDR2 FQNEAQ (reference sequence). CDR3 DNA sequence: TGTGCCAGCAGCTTGGAACGAAAGACCCAGTGCTTC. Translation gives CASSLERKTQCF.

This rearrangement joins TRBV11-2 to TRBJ2-7; 8 nucleotides agree with TRBD2. CDR3 size: 15 residues. Germline CDR1 and CDR2: SGHAT and FQNNGV. V was pared by 1 base and J by 5 bases, with 7 bases of the junction left unmatched. This CDR3 reads CASSLGGGRMNEQYF. In DNA form, the CDR3 reads TGTGCCAGCAGCTTAGGGGGCGGGAGGATGAACGAGCAGTACTTC. Together with reference TRBV11-2 and TRBJ2-7, the CDR3 gives the full variable domain: EAGVAQSPRYKIIEKRQSVAFWCNPISGHATLYWYQQILGQGPKLLIQFQNNGVVDDSQLPKDRFSAERLKGVDSTLKIQPAKLEDSAVYLCASSLGGGRMNEQYFGPGTRLTVT.

This clonotype has only a few counts. The chain has TRBV2 and TRBJ1-2; no firm D call. CDR1 is SNHLY and CDR2 is FYNNEI in the germline V gene. The CDR3 has 14 amino acids. V lost 6 bases, J lost 2 bases, and 13 bases lay in between. As DNA, the CDR3 is TGTGCCAGCAGCTCCGAGCACGGGAACTATGGCTACACCTTC. Protein product: CASSSEHGNYGYTF.

In its sample, this clonotype was seen a few times. The chain recombines TRBV7-2 with TRBJ2-7; perhaps TRBD1 as D (5 bases). This CDR3 contains 15 residues. Trimming stripped 4 bases from V and 12 bases from J, with 25 bases between. CDR1 and CDR2 from the germline V gene are SGHTA and FQGNSA. The CDR3 bases are TGTGCCAGCAGCTCCGGCATTGCAGGGATGTTCGAGTGGTACTTC. As protein: CASSSGIAGMFEWYF.

The rearrangement links TRBV29-1 to TRBJ2-7; D is possibly TRBD1 (5 bases). In germline, CDR1 is SQVTM, CDR2 ANQGSEA. This CDR3 is 12 amino acids long. V dropped 3 bases and J dropped 4 bases, with 10 bases sitting between them. The CDR3 reads CSVDRVVYEQYF. CDR3 coding DNA: TGCAGCGTTGACAGGGTGGTGTACGAGCAGTACTTC.

As concerns this clonotype: The germline gene is not matched at one end of the junction; a read error may be the cause. The chain combines TRBV10-3 with TRBJ1-2, with TRBD1 matching over 10 bases. The CDR3 is made up of 18 amino acids. The germline gives CDR1 ENHRY, CDR2 SYGVKD. Here the CDR3 DNA reads TGTGCCAGCAGTTACTCTCTCGTCCCGGGACAGGGGAACTATGGCTACACCTTC. It codes for CASSYSLVPGQGNYGYTF.

J is TRBJ1-1 and V is TRBV20-1, with D perhaps matching TRBD1 (6 bases). This CDR3 spans 14 amino acids. CDR1 and CDR2 from the germline V gene are DFQATT and SNEGSKA (reference sequence). The V end was cut by 3 bases, the J end by 3 bases, with 14 bases between. In DNA, the CDR3 is TGCAGTGCTAGGGTATCATCAGGGGACACTGAAGCTTTCTTT. This codes for CSARVSSGDTEAFF.

This clonotype was seen a few times. The chain combines TRBV19 with TRBJ1-6; TRBD1 might be the D (5 bases). In germline, CDR1 is LNHDA, CDR2 SQIVND (reference sequence). CDR3 length: 15 residues. Trimming took 3 bases from V and 3 from J, leaving 9 bases between them. The CDR3 reads CASSIDSYYNSPLHF. The CDR3 DNA is TGTGCCAGTAGTATCGACAGTTACTATAATTCACCCCTCCACTTT.